Sequencing of this TCR beta chain was carried out in a study of CD8 T cells in ankylosing spondylitis. Study results and limitations: Reported data indicate significant enrichment of disease-linked clones within matched ankylosing spondylitis synovial fluid.

A single record per CDR3 protein comes from TCRdb applying MiXCR to the 5' RACE reads. The sample shows 250,000 or so distinct CDR3 sequences, over 9.5% of them seen only once. This clonotype was seen at least ten times. The antigen remains unidentified. The TCR was taken from a male donor with ankylosing spondylitis or in good health (not recorded which). Sequenced material: blood, either unsorted or a sorted T cell fraction (not recorded which).

CDR3 bases: TGTGCCAGCACCGCCCCGACAGGGGACAATCAGCCCCAGCATTTT. Encoded protein: CASTAPTGDNQPQHF. The chain has TRBV21-1 and TRBJ1-5; the table's TRBD1 call for D was not verified on the DNA. TRBV21-1 represents a pseudogene. This CDR3 region has 15 residues.